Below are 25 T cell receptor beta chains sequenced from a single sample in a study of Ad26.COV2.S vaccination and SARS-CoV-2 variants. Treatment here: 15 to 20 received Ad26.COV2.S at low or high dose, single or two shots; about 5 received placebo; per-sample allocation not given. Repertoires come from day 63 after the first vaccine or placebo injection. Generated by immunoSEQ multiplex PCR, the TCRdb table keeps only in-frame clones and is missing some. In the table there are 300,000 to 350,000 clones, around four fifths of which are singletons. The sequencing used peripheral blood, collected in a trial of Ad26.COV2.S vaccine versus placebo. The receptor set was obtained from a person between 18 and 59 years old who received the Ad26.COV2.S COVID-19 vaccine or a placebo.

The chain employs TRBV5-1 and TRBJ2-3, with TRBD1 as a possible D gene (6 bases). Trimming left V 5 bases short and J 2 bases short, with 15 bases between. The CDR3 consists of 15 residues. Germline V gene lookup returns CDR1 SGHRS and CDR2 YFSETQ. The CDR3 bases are TGCGCCAGCAGGGAGACAGGAGGCCTCACAGATACGCAGTATTTT. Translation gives CASRETGGLTDTQYF.

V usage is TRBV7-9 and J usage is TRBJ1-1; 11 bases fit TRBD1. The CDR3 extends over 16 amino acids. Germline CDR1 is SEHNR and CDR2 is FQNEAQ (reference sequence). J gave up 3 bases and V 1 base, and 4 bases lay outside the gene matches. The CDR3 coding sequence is TGTGCCAGCAGCTTAGGGGGGACAGGGGGATACACTGAAGCTTTCTTT. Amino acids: CASSLGGTGGYTEAFF.

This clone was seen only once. The CDR3 nucleotides are TGTGCCAGCAGTTGGAGTAGCGGGCCCTCCGGGGAGACCCAGTACTTC. This gives the protein CASSWSSGPSGETQYF. The chain recombines TRBV27 with TRBJ2-5, with 7 bases identical to TRBD2. Germline V gene sequence: CDR1 MNHEY, CDR2 SMNVEV (reference sequence). The V and J ends lost 4 bases and 5 bases, in that order; junction bases with no gene match: 13. CDR3 length equals 16 residues.

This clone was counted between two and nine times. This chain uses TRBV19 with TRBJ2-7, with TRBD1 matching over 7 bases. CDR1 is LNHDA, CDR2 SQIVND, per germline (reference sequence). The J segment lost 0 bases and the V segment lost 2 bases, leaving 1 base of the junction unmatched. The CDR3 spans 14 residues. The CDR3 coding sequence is TGTGCCAGTAGTATAAACAGGGGCTCCTACGAGCAGTACTTC. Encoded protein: CASSINRGSYEQYF.

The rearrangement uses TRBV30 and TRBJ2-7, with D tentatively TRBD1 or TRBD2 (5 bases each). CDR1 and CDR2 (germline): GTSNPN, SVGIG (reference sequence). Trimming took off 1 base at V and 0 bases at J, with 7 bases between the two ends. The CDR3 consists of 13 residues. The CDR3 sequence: CAWSGGSSYEQYF. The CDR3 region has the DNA TGTGCCTGGAGTGGGGGGAGCTCCTACGAGCAGTACTTC.

Here the CDR3 DNA reads TGTGCCAGCAGTCGATCCGGCGATACCGAAGAGACCCAGTACTTC. The encoded protein is CASSRSGDTEETQYF. This chain links TRBV6-6 with TRBJ2-5; D gene ambiguous. Germline assignment: CDR1 MNHNY and CDR2 SVGAGI (reference sequence). The CDR3 runs to 15 residues. Trimming cost V 5 bases and J 3 bases, with 16 bases left between them.

CDR3 sequence reads: CASSRRPDSNQPQHF. Here the CDR3 DNA reads TGTGCCAGTAGTCGCCGCCCCGATAGCAATCAGCCCCAGCATTTT. V usage is TRBV19 and J usage is TRBJ1-5; D gene unclear. CDR1 LNHDA and CDR2 SQIVND come from the germline V gene (reference sequence). There are 15 residues in the CDR3. Trimming removed 5 bases from V and 0 bases from J, with 11 bases in between.

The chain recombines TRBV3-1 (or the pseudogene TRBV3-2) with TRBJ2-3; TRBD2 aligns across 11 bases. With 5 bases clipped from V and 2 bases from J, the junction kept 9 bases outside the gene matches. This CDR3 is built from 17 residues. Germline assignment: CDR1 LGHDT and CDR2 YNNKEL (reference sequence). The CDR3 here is CASSDYGTSGITDTQYF. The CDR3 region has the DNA TGTGCCAGCAGCGACTATGGGACTAGCGGTATCACAGATACGCAGTATTTT.

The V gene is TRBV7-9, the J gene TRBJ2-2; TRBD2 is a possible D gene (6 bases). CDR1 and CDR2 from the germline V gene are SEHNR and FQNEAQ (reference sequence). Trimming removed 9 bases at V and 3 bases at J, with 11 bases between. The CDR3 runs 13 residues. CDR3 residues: CASSGEYTGELFF. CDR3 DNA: TGTGCCAGTTCGGGGGAATACACCGGGGAGCTGTTTTTT.

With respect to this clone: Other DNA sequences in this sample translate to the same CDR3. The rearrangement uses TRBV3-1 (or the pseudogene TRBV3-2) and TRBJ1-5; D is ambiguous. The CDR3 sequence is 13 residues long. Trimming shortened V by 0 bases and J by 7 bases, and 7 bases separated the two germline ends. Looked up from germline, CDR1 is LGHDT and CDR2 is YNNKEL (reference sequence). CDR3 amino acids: CASSQDPVQPQHF. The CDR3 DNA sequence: TGTGCCAGCAGCCAAGATCCGGTGCAGCCCCAGCATTTT.

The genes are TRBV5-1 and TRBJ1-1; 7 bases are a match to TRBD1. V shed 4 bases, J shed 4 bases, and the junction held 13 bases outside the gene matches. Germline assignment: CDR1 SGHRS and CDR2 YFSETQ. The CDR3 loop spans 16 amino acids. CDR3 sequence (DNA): TGCGCCAGCAGCGTCCGGGACAGTGGGTGGGTCACTGAAGCTTTCTTT. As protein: CASSVRDSGWVTEAFF.

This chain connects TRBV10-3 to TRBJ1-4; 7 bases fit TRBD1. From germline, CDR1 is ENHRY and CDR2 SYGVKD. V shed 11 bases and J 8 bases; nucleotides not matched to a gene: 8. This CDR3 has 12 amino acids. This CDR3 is CACGADREKLFF. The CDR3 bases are TGTGCCTGCGGGGCGGACAGGGAAAAACTGTTTTTT.

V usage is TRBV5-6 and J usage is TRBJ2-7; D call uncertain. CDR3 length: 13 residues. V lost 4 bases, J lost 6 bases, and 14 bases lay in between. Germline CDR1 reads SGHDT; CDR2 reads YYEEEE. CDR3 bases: TGTGCCAGCAGCCCTCGAAGGGCCCTCGAGCAGTACTTC. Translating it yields CASSPRRALEQYF.

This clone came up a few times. CDR3 residues: CSARGTYEQYF. The CDR3 bases are TGCAGTGCTAGAGGTACCTACGAGCAGTACTTC. The gene calls are TRBV20-1 and TRBJ2-7; unclear D gene. CDR3 size: 11 residues. Trimming removed 1 base at V and 2 bases at J, with 3 bases between. Germline V lookup: CDR1 DFQATT, CDR2 SNEGSKA (reference sequence).

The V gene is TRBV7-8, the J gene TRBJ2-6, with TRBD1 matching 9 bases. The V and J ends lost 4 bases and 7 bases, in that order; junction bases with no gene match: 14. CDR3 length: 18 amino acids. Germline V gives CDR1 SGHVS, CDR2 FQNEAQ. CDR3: CASSSAEGQGLGANVLTF. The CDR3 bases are TGTGCCAGCAGCTCGGCCGAGGGACAGGGCTTAGGTGCCAACGTCCTGACTTTC.

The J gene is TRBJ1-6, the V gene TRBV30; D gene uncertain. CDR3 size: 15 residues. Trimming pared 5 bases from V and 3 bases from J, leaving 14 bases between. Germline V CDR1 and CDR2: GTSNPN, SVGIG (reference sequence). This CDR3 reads CAWSGRSFYNSPLHF. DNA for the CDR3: TGTGCCTGGTCAGGCCGCAGCTTCTATAATTCACCCCTCCACTTT.

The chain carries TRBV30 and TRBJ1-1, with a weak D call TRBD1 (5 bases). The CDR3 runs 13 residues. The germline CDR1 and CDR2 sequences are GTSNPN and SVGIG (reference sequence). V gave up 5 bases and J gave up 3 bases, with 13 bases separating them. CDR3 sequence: CAWAAEGHTEAFF. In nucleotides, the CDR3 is TGTGCCTGGGCCGCGGAGGGACACACTGAAGCTTTCTTT.

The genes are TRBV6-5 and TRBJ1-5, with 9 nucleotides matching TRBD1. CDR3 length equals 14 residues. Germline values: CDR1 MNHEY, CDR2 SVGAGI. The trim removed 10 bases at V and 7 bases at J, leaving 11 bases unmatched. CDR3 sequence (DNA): TGTGCCATTCAACAGGGGGCGGGGGTCCAGCCCCAGCATTTT. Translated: CAIQQGAGVQPQHF.

CDR3 DNA: TGTGCCAGCAGCCGAAGGGAGGGCACGGAGACCCAGTACTTC. The encoded protein is CASSRREGTETQYF. The gene calls are TRBV7-9 and TRBJ2-5, with 7 bases fitting TRBD2. This CDR3 comprises 14 residues. After removal of 5 bases from V and 5 bases from J, the junction contained 8 bases not matched to a gene. Germline values: CDR1 SEHNR, CDR2 FQNEAQ (reference sequence).

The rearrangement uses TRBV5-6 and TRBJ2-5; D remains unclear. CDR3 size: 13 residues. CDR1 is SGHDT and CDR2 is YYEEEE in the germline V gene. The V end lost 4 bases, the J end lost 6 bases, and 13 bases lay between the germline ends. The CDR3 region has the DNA TGTGCCAGCAGCCTCTTAGACCTGAAGACCCAGTACTTC. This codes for CASSLLDLKTQYF.

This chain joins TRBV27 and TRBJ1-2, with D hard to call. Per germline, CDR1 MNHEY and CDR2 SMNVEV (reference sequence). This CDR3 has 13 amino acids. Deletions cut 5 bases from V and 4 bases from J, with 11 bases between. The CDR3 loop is CASSPLATYGYTF. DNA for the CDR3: TGTGCCAGCAGTCCGTTAGCTACCTATGGCTACACCTTC.

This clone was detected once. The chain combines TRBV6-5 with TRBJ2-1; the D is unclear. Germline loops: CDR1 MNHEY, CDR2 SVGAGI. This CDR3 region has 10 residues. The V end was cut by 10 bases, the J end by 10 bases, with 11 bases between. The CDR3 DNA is TGTGCCACCTTCAATGTGGAGCAGTTCTTC. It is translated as CATFNVEQFF.

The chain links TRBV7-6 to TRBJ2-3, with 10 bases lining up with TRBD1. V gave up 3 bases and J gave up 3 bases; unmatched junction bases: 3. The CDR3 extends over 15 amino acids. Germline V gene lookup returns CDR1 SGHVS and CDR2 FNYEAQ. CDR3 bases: TGTGCCAGCAGCTTCAGGACAGGGGGGACAGATACGCAGTATTTT. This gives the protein CASSFRTGGTDTQYF. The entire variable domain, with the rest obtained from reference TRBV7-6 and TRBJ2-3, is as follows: GAGVSQSPRYKVTKRGQDVALRCDPISGHVSLYWYRQALGQGPEFLTYFNYEAQQDKSGLPNDRFSAERPEGSISTLTIQRTEQRDSAMYRCASSFRTGGTDTQYFGPGTRLTVL.

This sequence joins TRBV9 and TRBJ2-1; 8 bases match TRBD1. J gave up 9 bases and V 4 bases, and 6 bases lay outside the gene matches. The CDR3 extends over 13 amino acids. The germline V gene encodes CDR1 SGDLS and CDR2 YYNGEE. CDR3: CASSQDRGTEQFF. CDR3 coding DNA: TGTGCCAGCAGCCAAGACAGGGGCACTGAGCAGTTCTTC.

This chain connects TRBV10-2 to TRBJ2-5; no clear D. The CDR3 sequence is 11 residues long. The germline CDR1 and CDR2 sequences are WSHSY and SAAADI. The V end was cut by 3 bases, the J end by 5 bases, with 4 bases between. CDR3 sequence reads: CASSDTETQYF. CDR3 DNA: TGCGCCAGCAGTGATACTGAGACCCAGTACTTC.